These T cell receptor beta chains were read from a single sample in a study of human T cells and chemical hapten exposure. Each CDR3 protein is one row after TCRdb ran MiXCR on the RACE reads. The repertoire holds approximately 180,000 distinct CDR3 sequences, with roughly 30% as singletons. This sample comprised whole blood, obtained in connection with sensitization to the hapten diphenylcyclopropenone (DPC). These receptors came from a woman in her thirties with alopecia areata. Some clones in this sample may be carry-over from other donors' samples. Both conserved end residues are part of each CDR3.

>TRBJ1-5|TRBV20-1|14
CSARDLTGNQPQHF
>TRBJ2-2|TRBV5-5|14
CASSRDMNTGELFF
>TRBJ1-1|TRBV5-1|15
CASSPGGAGNTEAFF
>TRBJ2-3|TRBV7-9|16
CASSTGSGRAADTQYF
>TRBJ2-7|TRBV6-6|14
CATSKDRASYEQYF
>TRBJ1-5|TRBV28|15
CASSLVPQGNQPQHF
>TRBJ2-5|TRBV29-1|13
CSVEGGLRETQYF
>TRBJ1-5|TRBV30|12
CAWGRWDQPQHF
>TRBJ2-7|TRBV7-2|15
CASSFSGPSSYEQYF
>TRBJ1-4|TRBV7-9|19
CASSFSTGGYRSTNEKLFF
>TRBJ2-4|TRBV2|17
CASSERVRVKAKNIQYF
>TRBJ2-5|TRBV5-1|15
CASSLTGVRQETQYF
>TRBJ2-1|TRBV27|16
CASSGPGSGSYNEQFF
>TRBJ1-1|TRBV30|15
CAWSVPGQGGNEAFF
>TRBJ2-5|TRBV29-1|12
CSVLMGLETQYF
>TRBJ2-3|TRBV20-1|15
CSARPPPGLSDTQYF
>TRBJ2-5|TRBV24-1|14
CATSDGLGPGAQYF
>TRBJ1-1|TRBV7-3|13
CASSTGENTEAFF
>TRBJ1-1|TRBV29-1|12
CSAGGWGTEAFF
>TRBJ2-1|TRBV20-1|16
CSARALSGRAYNEQFF
>TRBJ1-1|TRBV6-6|13
CASERTANTEAFF
>TRBJ2-5|TRBV7-9|13
CASSPGGEETQYF
>TRBJ2-3|TRBV5-4|16
CASSRPTSGGSDTQYF
>TRBJ2-5|TRBV20-1|16
CSAHSLAEPRQETQYF
>TRBJ2-3|TRBV7-2|15
CASTGLVHGADTQYF
>TRBJ1-1|TRBV9|15
CASSVTGDQNTEAFF
>TRBJ2-5|TRBV7-9|15
CASSLGRTPQETQYF
>TRBJ2-7|TRBV7-8|15
CASSSSVRSSYEQYF
>TRBJ2-1|TRBV24-1|13
CATSGEGAHEQFF
>TRBJ2-2|TRBV7-8|14
CASSLVVSTGELFF
>TRBJ2-1|TRBV7-9|19
CASSLTTLPGTGSYNEQFF
>TRBJ1-1|TRBV28|14
CASSLRTGWTEAFF
>TRBJ2-7|TRBV6-5|16
CASSPLPGQASYEQYF
>TRBJ2-1|TRBV7-3|17
CASSSKVPGQGYNEQFF
>TRBJ2-2|TRBV12-3/TRBV12-4|11
CASSQRVELFF
>TRBJ2-5|TRBV27|16
CASSSTSGPLPVTQYF
>TRBJ2-7|TRBV6-5|17
CASSYTRASGGSYEQYF
>TRBJ2-5|TRBV6-1|15
CASSAGTGDVETQYF
>TRBJ1-2|TRBV4-3|15
CASSPAGGGSYGYTF
>TRBJ2-7|TRBV6-2/TRBV6-3|14
CASRSTANSYEQYF
>TRBJ2-6|TRBV7-3|20
CASSGSSGTASPSGANVLTF
>TRBJ1-6|TRBV30|14
CAWDTSNWNSPLHF
>TRBJ2-1|TRBV28|18
CASSFSDLGTSGYNEQFF
>TRBJ2-1|TRBV7-9|14
CASSLAMGGNEQFF
>TRBJ1-1|TRBV12-3/TRBV12-4|13
CASSFPGGTEAFF
>TRBJ1-1|TRBV28|13
CASSLFGLTEAFF
>TRBJ2-2|TRBV5-1|14
CASSGGTFTGELFF
>TRBJ2-7|TRBV20-1|14
CSAMGQGASYEQYF
>TRBJ2-3|TRBV7-2|13
CASSLDGTDTQYF
>TRBJ2-4|TRBV29-1|11
CSAKTSGFQYF
>TRBJ2-7|TRBV4-1|15
CASSPTPGNPYEQYF